The clone carrying this T cell receptor (beta chain) was seen ten or more times. These data originate in a study of T cells in Graves' hyperthyroidism and ophthalmopathy. RNA transcripts were the template for amplifying TCR beta CDR3 regions. Primed by the HTBI set, a first-round RT-PCR was run on the TCR CDR3. TCRdb re-called the multiplex PCR reads through MiXCR, storing one row per CDR3 protein. Of approximately 400,000 distinct CDR3 sequences in the sample, just under 15% were seen once. The TCR comes from a woman aged 30 to 39 with Graves' hyperthyroidism. The specimen sequenced was blood.

CDR3 protein: CASSLALGLAGINEQFF. The DNA for the CDR3 is TGTGCCAGCAGCTTAGCGCTAGGACTAGCGGGGATTAATGAGCAGTTCTTC. This chain uses TRBV7-2 with TRBJ2-1; 12 bases align to TRBD2. The V gene end was trimmed by 0 bases and the J gene end by 7 bases; junction bases not matched to a gene: 7. CDR3 length: 17 residues. The germline gives CDR1 SGHTA, CDR2 FQGNSA.